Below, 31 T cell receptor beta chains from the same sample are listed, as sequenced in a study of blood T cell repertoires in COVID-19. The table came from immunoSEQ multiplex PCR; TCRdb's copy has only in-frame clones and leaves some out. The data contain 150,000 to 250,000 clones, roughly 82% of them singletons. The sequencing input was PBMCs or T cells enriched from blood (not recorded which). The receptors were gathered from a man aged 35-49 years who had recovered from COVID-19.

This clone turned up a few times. The CDR3 spells CSARIDYGYTF. CDR3 bases: TGCAGTGCTAGAATAGACTATGGCTACACCTTC. The chain uses TRBV20-1 and TRBJ1-2; D uncertain. The CDR3 runs to 11 residues. Germline-derived CDR1 and CDR2 are DFQATT and SNEGSKA (reference sequence). Trimming left V 2 bases short and J 3 bases short, with 4 bases between.

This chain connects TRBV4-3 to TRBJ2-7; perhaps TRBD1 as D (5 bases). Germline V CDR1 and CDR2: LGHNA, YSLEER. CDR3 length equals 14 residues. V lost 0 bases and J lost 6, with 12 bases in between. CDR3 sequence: CASSQDPDTGEQYF. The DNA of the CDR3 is TGCGCCAGCAGCCAAGATCCGGACACCGGCGAGCAGTACTTC.

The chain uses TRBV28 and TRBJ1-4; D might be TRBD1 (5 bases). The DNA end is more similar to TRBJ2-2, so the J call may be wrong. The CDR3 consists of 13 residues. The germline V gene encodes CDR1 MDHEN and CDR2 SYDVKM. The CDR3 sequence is CASRPQPDRELFF. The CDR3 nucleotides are TGTGCCAGCAGGCCCCAGCCGGACAGGGAGCTGTTTTTT.

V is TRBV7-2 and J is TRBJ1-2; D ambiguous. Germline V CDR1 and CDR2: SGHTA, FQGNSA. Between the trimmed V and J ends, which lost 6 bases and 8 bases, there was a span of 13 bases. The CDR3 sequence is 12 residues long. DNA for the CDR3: TGTGCCAGCAGTTACTCCCTGGAGGGCTACACCTTC. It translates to CASSYSLEGYTF.

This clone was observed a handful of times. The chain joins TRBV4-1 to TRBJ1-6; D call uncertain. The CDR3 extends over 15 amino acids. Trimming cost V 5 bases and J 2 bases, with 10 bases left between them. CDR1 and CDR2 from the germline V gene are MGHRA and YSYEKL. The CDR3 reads CASSAESAYNSPLHF. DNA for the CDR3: TGCGCCAGCAGCGCAGAGAGCGCCTATAATTCACCCCTCCACTTT.

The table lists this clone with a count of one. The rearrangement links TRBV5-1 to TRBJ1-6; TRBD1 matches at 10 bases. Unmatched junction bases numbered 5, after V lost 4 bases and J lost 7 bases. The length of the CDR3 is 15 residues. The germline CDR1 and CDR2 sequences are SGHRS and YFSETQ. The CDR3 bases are TGCGCCAGCAGCAGAGGACAGGGGGACAATTCACCCCTCCACTTT. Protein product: CASSRGQGDNSPLHF.

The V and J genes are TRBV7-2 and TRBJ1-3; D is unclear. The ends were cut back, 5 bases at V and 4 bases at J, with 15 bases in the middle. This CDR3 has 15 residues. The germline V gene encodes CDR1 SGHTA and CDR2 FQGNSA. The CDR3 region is CASSPQAGSGNTIYF. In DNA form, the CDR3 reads TGTGCCAGCAGCCCCCAAGCGGGTTCCGGAAACACCATATATTTT.

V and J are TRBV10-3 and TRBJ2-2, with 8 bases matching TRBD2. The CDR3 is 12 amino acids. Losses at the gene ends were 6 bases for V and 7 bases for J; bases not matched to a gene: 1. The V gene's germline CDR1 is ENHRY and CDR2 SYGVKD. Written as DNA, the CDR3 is TGTGCCATCAGGGGGACTAGCGGGGAGCTGTTTTTT. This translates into CAIRGTSGELFF.

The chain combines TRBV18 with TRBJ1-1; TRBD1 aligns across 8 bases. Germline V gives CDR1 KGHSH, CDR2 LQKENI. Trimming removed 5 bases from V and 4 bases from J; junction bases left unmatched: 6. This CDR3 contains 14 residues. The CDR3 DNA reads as TGTGCCAGCTCAACAGGGGGAAGTAGCACTGAAGCTTTCTTT. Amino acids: CASSTGGSSTEAFF.

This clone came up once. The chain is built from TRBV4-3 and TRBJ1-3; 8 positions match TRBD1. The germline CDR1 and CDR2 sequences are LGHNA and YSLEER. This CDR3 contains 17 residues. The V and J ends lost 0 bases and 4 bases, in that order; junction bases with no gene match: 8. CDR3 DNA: TGCGCCAGCAGCCAAGATCACAGGGGGTACTTCGGAAACACCATATATTTT. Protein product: CASSQDHRGYFGNTIYF.

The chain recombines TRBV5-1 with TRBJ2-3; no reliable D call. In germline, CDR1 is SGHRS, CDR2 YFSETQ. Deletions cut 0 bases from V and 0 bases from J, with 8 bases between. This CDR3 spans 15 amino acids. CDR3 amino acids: CASSLAATSTDTQYF. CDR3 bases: TGCGCCAGCAGCTTGGCAGCGACTAGCACAGATACGCAGTATTTT.

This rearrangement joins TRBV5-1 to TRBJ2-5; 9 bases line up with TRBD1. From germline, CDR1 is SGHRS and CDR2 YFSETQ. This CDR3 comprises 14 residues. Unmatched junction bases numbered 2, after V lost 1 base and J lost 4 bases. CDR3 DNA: TGCGCCAGCAGCTTGTGGACAGGGGTAGAGACCCAGTACTTC. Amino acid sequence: CASSLWTGVETQYF.

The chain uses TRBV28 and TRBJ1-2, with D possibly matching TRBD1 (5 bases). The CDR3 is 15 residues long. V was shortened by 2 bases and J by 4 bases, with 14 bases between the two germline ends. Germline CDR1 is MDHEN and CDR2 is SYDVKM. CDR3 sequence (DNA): TGTGCCAGCAGTTTAGGCGGGGGGGAGGCCTATGGCTACACCTTC. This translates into CASSLGGGEAYGYTF.

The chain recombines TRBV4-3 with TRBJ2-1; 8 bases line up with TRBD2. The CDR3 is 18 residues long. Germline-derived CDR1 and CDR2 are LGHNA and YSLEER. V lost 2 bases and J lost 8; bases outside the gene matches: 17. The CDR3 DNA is TGCGCCAGCAGCCAACAGGCGGGGGGCCAACCCCTTTCGTATGAGCAGTTCTTC. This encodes CASSQQAGGQPLSYEQFF.

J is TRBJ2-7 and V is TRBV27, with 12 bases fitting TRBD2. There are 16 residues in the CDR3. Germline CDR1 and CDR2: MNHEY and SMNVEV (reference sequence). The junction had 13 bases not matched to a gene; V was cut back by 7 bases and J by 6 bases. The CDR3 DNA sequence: TGTGCCAGCACTACCCTCGCGCTACTAGCGGGAGGCGAGCAGTACTTC. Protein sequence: CASTTLALLAGGEQYF.

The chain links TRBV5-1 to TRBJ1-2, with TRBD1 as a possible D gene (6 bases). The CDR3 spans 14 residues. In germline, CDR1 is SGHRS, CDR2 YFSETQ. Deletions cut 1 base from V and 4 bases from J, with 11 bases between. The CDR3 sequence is CASSLSTGFYGYTF. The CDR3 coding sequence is TGCGCCAGCAGCTTGTCTACAGGGTTCTATGGCTACACCTTC.

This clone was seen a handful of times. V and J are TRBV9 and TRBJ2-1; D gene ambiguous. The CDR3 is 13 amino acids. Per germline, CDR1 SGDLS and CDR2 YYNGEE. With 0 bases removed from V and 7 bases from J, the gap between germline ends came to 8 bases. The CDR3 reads CASSVEVRNEQFF. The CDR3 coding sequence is TGTGCCAGCAGCGTAGAGGTGAGGAATGAGCAGTTCTTC.

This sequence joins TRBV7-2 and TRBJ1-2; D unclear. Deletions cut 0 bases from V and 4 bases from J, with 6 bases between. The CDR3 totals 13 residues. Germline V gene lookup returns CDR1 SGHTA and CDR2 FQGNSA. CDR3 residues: CASSLAKAYGYTF. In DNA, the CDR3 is TGTGCCAGCAGCTTAGCCAAAGCCTATGGCTACACCTTC.

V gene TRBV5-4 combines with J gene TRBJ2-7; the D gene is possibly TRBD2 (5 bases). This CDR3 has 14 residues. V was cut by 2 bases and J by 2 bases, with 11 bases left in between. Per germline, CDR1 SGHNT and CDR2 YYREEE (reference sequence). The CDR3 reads CASSFPAVTYEQYV. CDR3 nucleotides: TGTGCCAGCAGCTTCCCAGCGGTCACCTACGAGCAGTACGTC.

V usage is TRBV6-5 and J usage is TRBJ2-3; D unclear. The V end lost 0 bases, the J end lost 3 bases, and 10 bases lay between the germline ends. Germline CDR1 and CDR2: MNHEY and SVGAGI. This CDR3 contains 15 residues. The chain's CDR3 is CASSYSNRVTDTQYF. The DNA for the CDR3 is TGTGCCAGCAGTTACTCGAATCGGGTAACAGATACGCAGTATTTT.

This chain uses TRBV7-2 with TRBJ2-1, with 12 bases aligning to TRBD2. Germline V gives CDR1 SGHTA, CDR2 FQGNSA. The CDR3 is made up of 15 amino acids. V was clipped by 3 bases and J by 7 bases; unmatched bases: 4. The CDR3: CASSFGLAGGNEQFF. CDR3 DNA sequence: TGTGCCAGCAGCTTTGGCCTAGCGGGAGGGAATGAGCAGTTCTTC.

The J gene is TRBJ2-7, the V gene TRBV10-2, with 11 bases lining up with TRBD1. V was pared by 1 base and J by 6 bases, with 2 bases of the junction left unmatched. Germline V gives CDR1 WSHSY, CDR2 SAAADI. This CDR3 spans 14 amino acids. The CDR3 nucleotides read TGCGCCAGCAGTGAGTACGGGACAGGGGGCGAGCAGTACTTC. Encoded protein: CASSEYGTGGEQYF.

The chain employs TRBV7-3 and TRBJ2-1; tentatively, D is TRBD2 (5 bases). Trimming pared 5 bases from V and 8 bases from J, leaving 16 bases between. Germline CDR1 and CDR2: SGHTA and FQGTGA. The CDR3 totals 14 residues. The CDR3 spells CASSKEDRAYEQFF. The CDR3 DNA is TGTGCCAGCAGCAAGGAGGACCGAGCCTATGAGCAGTTCTTC.

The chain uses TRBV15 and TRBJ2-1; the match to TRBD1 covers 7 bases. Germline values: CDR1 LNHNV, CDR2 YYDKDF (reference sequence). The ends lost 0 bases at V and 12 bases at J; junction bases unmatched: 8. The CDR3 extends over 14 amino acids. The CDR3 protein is CATSRDRVTGRQFF. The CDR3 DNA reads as TGTGCCACCAGCAGAGATCGGGTGACAGGGAGGCAGTTCTTC. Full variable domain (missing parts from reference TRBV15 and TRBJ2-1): DAMVIQNPRYQVTQFGKPVTLSCSQTLNHNVMYWYQQKSSQAPKLLFHYYDKDFNNEADTPDNFQSRRPNTSFCFLDIRSPGLGDTAMYLCATSRDRVTGRQFFGPGTRLTVL.

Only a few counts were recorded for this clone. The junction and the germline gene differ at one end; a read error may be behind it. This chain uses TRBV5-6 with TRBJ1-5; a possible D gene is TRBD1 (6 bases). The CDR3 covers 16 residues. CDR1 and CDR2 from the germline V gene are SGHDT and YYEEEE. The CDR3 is CARSLGGGYSNQPQHF. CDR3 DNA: TGTGCCCGCAGCCTAGGGGGGGGGTATAGCAATCAGCCCCAGCATTTT.

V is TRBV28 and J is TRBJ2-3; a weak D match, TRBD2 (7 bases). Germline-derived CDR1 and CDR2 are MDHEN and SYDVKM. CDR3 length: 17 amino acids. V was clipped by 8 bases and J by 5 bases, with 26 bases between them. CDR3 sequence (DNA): TGTGCCAGCTCAAGAGATCAGGGGAGGGTGGTGGGAGATACGCAGTATTTT. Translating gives CASSRDQGRVVGDTQYF.

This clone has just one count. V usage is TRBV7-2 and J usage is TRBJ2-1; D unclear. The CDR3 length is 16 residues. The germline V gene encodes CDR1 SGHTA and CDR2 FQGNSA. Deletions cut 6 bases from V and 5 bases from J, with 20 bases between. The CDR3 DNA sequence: TGTGCCAGCAGGAGAGTGGGCCATTCCCTTGACAATGAGCAGTTCTTC. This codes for CASRRVGHSLDNEQFF.

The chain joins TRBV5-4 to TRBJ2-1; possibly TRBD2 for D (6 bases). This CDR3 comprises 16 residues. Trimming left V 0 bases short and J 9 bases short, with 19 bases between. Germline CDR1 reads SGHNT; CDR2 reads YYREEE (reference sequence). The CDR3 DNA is TGTGCCAGCAGCTTGGACATGTCGGGAGATTCAGGTGAGCAGTTCTTC. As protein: CASSLDMSGDSGEQFF.

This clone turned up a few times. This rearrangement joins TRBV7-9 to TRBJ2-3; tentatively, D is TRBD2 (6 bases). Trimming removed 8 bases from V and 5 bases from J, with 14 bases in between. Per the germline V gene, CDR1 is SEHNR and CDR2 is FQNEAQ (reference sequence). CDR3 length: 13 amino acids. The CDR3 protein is CASSAGWGDTQYF. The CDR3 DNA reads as TGTGCCAGCTCTGCGGGATGGGGAGATACGCAGTATTTT.

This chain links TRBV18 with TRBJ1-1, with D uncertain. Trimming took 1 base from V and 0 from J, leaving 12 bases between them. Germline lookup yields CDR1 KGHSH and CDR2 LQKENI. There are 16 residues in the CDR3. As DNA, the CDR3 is TGTGCCAGCTCACCACGCATTGCAACTCTGAACACTGAAGCTTTCTTT. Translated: CASSPRIATLNTEAFF.

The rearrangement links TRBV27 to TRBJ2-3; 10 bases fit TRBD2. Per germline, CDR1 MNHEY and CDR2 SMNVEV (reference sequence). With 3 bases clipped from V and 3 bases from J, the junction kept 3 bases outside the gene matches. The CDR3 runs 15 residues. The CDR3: CASSFRGLATDTQYF. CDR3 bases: TGTGCCAGCAGTTTCCGGGGACTAGCGACAGATACGCAGTATTTT.